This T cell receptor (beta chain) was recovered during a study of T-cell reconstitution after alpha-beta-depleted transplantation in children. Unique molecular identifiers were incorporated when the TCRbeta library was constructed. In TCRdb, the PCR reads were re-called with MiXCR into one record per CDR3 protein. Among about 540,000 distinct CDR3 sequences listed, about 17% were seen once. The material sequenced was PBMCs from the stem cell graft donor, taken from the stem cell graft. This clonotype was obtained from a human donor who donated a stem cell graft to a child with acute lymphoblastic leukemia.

CDR3 amino acids: CASSPFYGHTIYF. The DNA for the CDR3 is TGTGCCAGCAGTCCTTTTTACGGGCACACCATATATTTT. The chain joins TRBV12-3 or TRBV12-4 to TRBJ1-3; D remains ambiguous. CDR3 size: 13 residues. V gave up 5 bases and J gave up 8 bases, with 13 bases separating them.